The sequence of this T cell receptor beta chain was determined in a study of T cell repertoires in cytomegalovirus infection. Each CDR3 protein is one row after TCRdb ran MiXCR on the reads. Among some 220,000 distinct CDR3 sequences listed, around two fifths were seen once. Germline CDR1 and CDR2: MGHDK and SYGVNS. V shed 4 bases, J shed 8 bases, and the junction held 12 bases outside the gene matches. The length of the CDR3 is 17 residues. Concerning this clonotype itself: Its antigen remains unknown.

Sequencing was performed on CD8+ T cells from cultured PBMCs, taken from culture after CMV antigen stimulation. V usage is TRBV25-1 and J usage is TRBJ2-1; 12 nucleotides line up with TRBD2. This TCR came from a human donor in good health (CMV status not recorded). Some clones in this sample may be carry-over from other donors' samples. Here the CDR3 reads CASSVRTSGADLYEQFF. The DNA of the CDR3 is TGTGCCAGCAGTGTCCGGACTAGCGGGGCCGATTTGTATGAGCAGTTCTTC. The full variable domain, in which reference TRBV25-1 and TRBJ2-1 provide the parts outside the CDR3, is EADIYQTPRYLVIGTGKKITLECSQTMGHDKMYWYQQDPGMELHLIHYSYGVNSTEKGDLSSESTVSRIRTEHFPLTLESARPSHTSQYLCASSVRTSGADLYEQFFGPGTRLTVL.